These 17 T cell receptor beta chains came from one sample sequenced in a study of blood T cells in healthy people across ages. Combining a sample-barcoded 5' primer with a J-beta primer mix, a second PCR ran for about 7 to 12 cycles. In TCRdb, the 5' RACE reads were re-called with MiXCR into one record per CDR3 protein. The table lists more than 1,400,000 distinct CDR3 sequences, approximately 42% of them singletons. The source material was blood. The receptors here all came from a woman aged 18-29 years in good health.

The chain uses TRBV3-1 and TRBJ2-1; TRBD2 matches at 13 bases. Germline loops: CDR1 LGHDT, CDR2 YNNKEL (reference sequence). This CDR3 is built from 13 residues. The junction had 5 bases not matched to a gene; V was cut back by 5 bases and J by 13 bases. CDR3 in amino acids: CASSEGTSGTQFF. Here the CDR3 DNA reads TGTGCCAGCAGCGAAGGGACTAGCGGGACTCAGTTCTTC.

The rearrangement uses TRBV7-2 and TRBJ2-1; TRBD2 agrees at 8 bases. Per germline, CDR1 SGHTA and CDR2 FQGNSA. This CDR3 region has 11 residues. V shed 9 bases and J 9 bases; nucleotides not matched to a gene: 4. CDR3 sequence reads: CASRRGVEQFF. CDR3 DNA: TGTGCCAGTCGGCGGGGGGTTGAGCAGTTCTTC.

The chain recombines TRBV6-6 with TRBJ1-2, with 8 bases that match TRBD1. Germline V gene data show CDR1 as MNHNY and CDR2 as SVGAGI (reference sequence). V lost 7 bases and J lost 0; bases outside the gene matches: 7. The CDR3 is 15 residues long. The CDR3 DNA reads as TGTGCCAGCATTTGGGGGACAGGTGCTAACTATGGCTACACCTTC. Amino acids: CASIWGTGANYGYTF.

In its sample, this clonotype was seen a few times. The rearrangement links TRBV15 to TRBJ2-1; no clear D gene. Germline V gene data show CDR1 as LNHNV and CDR2 as YYDKDF (reference sequence). Trimming stripped 5 bases from V and 3 bases from J, with 5 bases between. There are 12 residues in the CDR3. CDR3 protein: CATSSSYNEQFF. In DNA form, the CDR3 reads TGTGCCACCAGCTCTAGCTACAATGAGCAGTTCTTC.

The chain carries TRBV5-1 and TRBJ2-5; TRBD2 agrees at 7 bases. Germline V gene sequence: CDR1 SGHRS, CDR2 YFSETQ. The V gene end was trimmed by 0 bases and the J gene end by 4 bases; junction bases not matched to a gene: 12. This CDR3 has 17 residues. The chain's CDR3 is CASSLGGSSGRGETQYF. CDR3 DNA sequence: TGCGCCAGCAGCTTGGGAGGTAGTAGCGGGCGAGGAGAGACCCAGTACTTC.

This chain uses TRBV11-2 with TRBJ2-1, with D possibly TRBD2 on 7 matching bases. Germline V gene sequence: CDR1 SGHAT, CDR2 FQNNGV. The V gene lost 0 bases and the J gene lost 9 bases, with 12 bases spanning the gap. CDR3 length equals 14 residues. CDR3 nucleotides: TGTGCCAGCAGCTTAGATTTGGGAGGGGGTGAGCAGTTCTTC. It codes for CASSLDLGGGEQFF.

The chain uses TRBV20-1 and TRBJ1-1; 7 bases agree with TRBD1. V was pared by 6 bases and J by 3 bases, with 10 bases of the junction left unmatched. Germline CDR1 and CDR2: DFQATT and SNEGSKA (reference sequence). This CDR3 contains 14 residues. The CDR3 nucleotides read TGCAGTGCGCGACAGGGATTGAGTGACACTGAAGCTTTCTTT. It translates to CSARQGLSDTEAFF.

This clonotype appeared once. Given a much more abundant clone one base away, this may be a read error. The chain recombines TRBV5-1 with TRBJ2-1, with TRBD2 matching over 8 bases. After removal of 4 bases from V and 10 bases from J, the junction contained 16 bases not matched to a gene. The V gene's germline CDR1 is SGHRS and CDR2 YFSETQ. There are 16 residues in the CDR3. CDR3 sequence: CASSGPTSATEREQFF. CDR3 DNA sequence: TGCGCCAGCAGCGGTCCGACTAGCGCAACAGAGAGAGAGCAGTTCTTC.

The rearrangement links TRBV12-3 or TRBV12-4 to TRBJ1-4; 8 positions match TRBD1. The V and J ends lost 10 bases and 10 bases, in that order; junction bases with no gene match: 14. The CDR3 is 14 residues long. CDR3 coding DNA: TGTGCCACACGAGTTTCAGGGGGCGACGGAAAACTGTTTTTT. It encodes CATRVSGGDGKLFF.

This clonotype was counted only a few times. The chain joins TRBV10-1 to TRBJ2-3; TRBD2 agrees at 9 bases. The CDR3 sequence is 15 residues long. Unmatched junction bases numbered 8, after V lost 6 bases and J lost 4 bases. CDR1 is WNHNN, CDR2 SYGVQD, per germline (reference sequence). The CDR3 DNA sequence: TGCGCCAGCAGCAGCTCCGGGACTAGCTCAGATACGCAGTATTTT. This gives the protein CASSSSGTSSDTQYF.

The chain recombines TRBV7-8 with TRBJ2-4; TRBD1 matches at 9 bases. The DNA end is a closer match to TRBJ2-7, so the J assignment may be wrong. CDR1 and CDR2 from the germline V gene are SGHVS and FQNEAQ. The CDR3 loop spans 12 amino acids. CDR3 residues: CARQGGVDEQYF. CDR3 DNA sequence: TGTGCCCGACAGGGGGGGGTCGACGAGCAGTACTTC.

In its sample, this clonotype was seen a few times. V is TRBV5-1 and J is TRBJ2-1; maybe TRBD1 (5 bases). Germline V lookup: CDR1 SGHRS, CDR2 YFSETQ. This CDR3 has 15 residues. V was trimmed by 5 bases and J by 3 bases, leaving 15 bases between them. The CDR3, as DNA: TGCGCCAGCAGGCTGACAGAATCCCTCTACAATGAGCAGTTCTTC. Translated: CASRLTESLYNEQFF.

As DNA, the CDR3 is TGTGCCAGCAGTCTTGAAGGGCCGGGGACCGGGGAGCTGTTTTTT. It translates to CASSLEGPGTGELFF. The rearrangement joins TRBV27 to TRBJ2-2, with D perhaps TRBD2 (5 bases). This CDR3 is 15 amino acids long. CDR1 is MNHEY, CDR2 SMNVEV, per germline (reference sequence). Trimming took 5 bases from V and 5 from J, leaving 15 bases between them.

The V gene is TRBV25-1, the J gene TRBJ2-7; D is undetermined. Trimming removed 7 bases from V and 5 bases from J, with 21 bases in between. The CDR3 contains 15 residues. Germline-derived CDR1 and CDR2 are MGHDK and SYGVNS. The CDR3 is CASKANEGFINEQYF. DNA for the CDR3: TGTGCCAGCAAAGCAAATGAAGGGTTTATCAACGAGCAGTACTTC.

On this clonotype: A junction end diverges from the germline sequence, so it may reflect a read error. V usage is TRBV4-1 and J usage is TRBJ2-4; maybe TRBD1 (7 bases). This CDR3 comprises 15 residues. Germline V lookup: CDR1 MGHRA, CDR2 YSYEKL. CDR3 sequence: CASRQAGTGENIQYF. DNA of the CDR3: TGCGCCAGCAGACAAGCGGGCACAGGGGAAAACATTCAGTACTTC.

This clonotype was found once. The J gene is TRBJ2-7, the V gene TRBV5-1; D is undetermined. Germline CDR1 is SGHRS and CDR2 is YFSETQ. Trimming pared 0 bases from V and 6 bases from J, leaving 10 bases between. The CDR3 length is 13 residues. In DNA form, the CDR3 reads TGCGCCAGCAGCTTGGGACCAGAGTGCGAGCAGTACTTC. It codes for CASSLGPECEQYF.

This clonotype occurred a few times. This rearrangement joins TRBV20-1 to TRBJ2-1; no definite D call. The CDR3 has 11 residues. The V end lost 0 bases, the J end lost 9 bases, and 6 bases lay between the germline ends. Germline V gene sequence: CDR1 DFQATT, CDR2 SNEGSKA (reference sequence). The CDR3: CSARDWPEQFF. In DNA, the CDR3 is TGCAGTGCTAGAGATTGGCCTGAGCAGTTCTTC.